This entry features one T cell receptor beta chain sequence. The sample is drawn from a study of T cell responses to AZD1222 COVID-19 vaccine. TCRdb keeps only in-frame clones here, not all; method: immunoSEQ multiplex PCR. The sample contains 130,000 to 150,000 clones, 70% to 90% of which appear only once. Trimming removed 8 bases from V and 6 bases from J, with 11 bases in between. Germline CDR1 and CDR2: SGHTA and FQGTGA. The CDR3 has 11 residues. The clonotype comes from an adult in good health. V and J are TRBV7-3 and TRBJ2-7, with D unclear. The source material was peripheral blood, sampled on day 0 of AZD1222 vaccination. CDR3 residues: CASHKGVEQYF. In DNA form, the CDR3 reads TGTGCCAGCCACAAGGGCGTCGAGCAGTACTTC.